This T cell receptor (beta chain) emerged from a study of shared clonotypes between healthy human individuals. The repertoire was sequenced with immunoSEQ multiplex PCR; TCRdb's copy has only in-frame clones and lacks some. The sample shows 2,500,000 or so clones, approximately 90% of them seen only once. The CDR3 totals 14 residues. V was clipped by 3 bases and J by 7 bases, with 13 bases between them. Germline V lookup: CDR1 SGHRS, CDR2 YFSETQ. The J gene is TRBJ2-2, the V gene TRBV5-1; unclear D gene. The specimen sequenced was naive CD4+ T cells sorted from blood. The subset: CD45RA+ positively selected. The sequence came from a man aged 18 to 35 in good health. The CDR3 DNA sequence: TGCGCCAGCAGCTCCGATTGGTTTGTCGGGGAGCTGTTTTTT. Translating it yields CASSSDWFVGELFF.